The 5 T cell receptor beta chains below come from one sample, sequenced in a study of cytomegalovirus exposure and HLA in healthy donors (dated by TCRdb to between 2016 and 2019). Library method: the immunoSEQ multiplex PCR assay. The multiplex PCR relied on a mix of 60 forward primers for TCR Vbeta segments and 13 reverse primers for TCR Jbeta segments. What TCRdb holds here is the immuneACCESS table cut down to in-frame rearrangements. Part of the clones is not present; checked against another copy, under half of the missing clones reflect an unresolved V gene, and the others are unexplained. The sample has about 84,000 clones on record. The ten largest clonotypes hold about 0.6% of the sample. Sequenced material: PBMCs. The receptors shown here come from a middle-aged man in good health and CMV-seronegative.

The chain is built from TRBV5-1 and TRBJ2-2; D remains unclear. Germline V gene lookup returns CDR1 SGHRS and CDR2 YFSETQ. The CDR3 loop spans 16 amino acids. Trimming pared 0 bases from V and 0 bases from J, leaving 9 bases between. The CDR3 DNA is TGCGCCAGCAGCTTGGGATCCAGGCCGAACACCGGGGAGCTGTTTTTT. It is translated as CASSLGSRPNTGELFF.

The chain recombines TRBV5-4 with TRBJ2-1, with 7 nucleotides matching TRBD1. This CDR3 region has 13 residues. CDR1 SGHNT and CDR2 YYREEE come from the germline V gene (reference sequence). The V and J ends lost 3 bases and 4 bases, in that order; junction bases with no gene match: 1. The chain's CDR3 is CASSSGQYNEQFF. The CDR3 nucleotides are TGTGCCAGCAGCTCGGGACAGTACAATGAGCAGTTCTTC.

The rearrangement joins TRBV9 to TRBJ1-1; TRBD1 agrees at 7 bases. Per the germline V gene, CDR1 is SGDLS and CDR2 is YYNGEE. After removal of 2 bases from V and 1 base from J, the junction contained 5 bases not matched to a gene. CDR3 length equals 15 residues. The chain's CDR3 is CASSVGGTANTEAFF. CDR3 in DNA: TGTGCCAGCAGCGTTGGAGGGACAGCGAACACTGAAGCTTTCTTT.

V and J are TRBV6-1 and TRBJ2-4, with TRBD2 matching 8 bases. Germline V lookup: CDR1 MNHNS, CDR2 SASEGT. Unmatched junction bases numbered 8, after V lost 8 bases and J lost 11 bases. This CDR3 is 12 amino acids long. The CDR3 nucleotides are TGTGCCAGCGGACTAGGCGGGGGGCTTCAGTACTTC. Its protein is CASGLGGGLQYF.

The V gene is TRBV2, the J gene TRBJ2-7, with TRBD1 as a possible D gene (6 bases). The CDR3 loop spans 12 amino acids. The V end was cut by 6 bases, the J end by 4 bases, with 10 bases between. Germline V gives CDR1 SNHLY, CDR2 FYNNEI. The CDR3 DNA follows: TGTGCCAGCAGACAACAGGGATACGAGCAGTACTTC. It encodes CASRQQGYEQYF. Using reference TRBV2 and TRBJ2-7 for the parts outside the CDR3, the full variable domain is EPEVTQTPSHQVTQMGQEVILRCVPISNHLYFYWYRQILGQKVEFLVSFYNNEISEKSEIFDDQFSVERPDGSNFTLKIRSTKLEDSAMYFCASRQQGYEQYFGPGTRLTVT.